These 16 T cell receptor beta chains were sequenced from one sample in a study of blood T cell repertoires in COVID-19. Sequencing was performed with immunoSEQ multiplex PCR; in TCRdb, only in-frame clones are kept and a portion is missing. The table shows 650,000 to 800,000 clones, with more than 80% occurring only once. The sample consisted of peripheral blood. The receptors shown here come from a young woman with acute or convalescent COVID-19.

This chain joins TRBV19 and TRBJ2-4; D might be TRBD2 (5 bases). Germline assignment: CDR1 LNHDA and CDR2 SQIVND (reference sequence). CDR3 size: 17 residues. V lost 5 bases, J lost 0 bases, and 17 bases lay in between. The CDR3 loop is CASSYRGQVGAKNIQYF. CDR3 coding DNA: TGTGCCAGTAGTTACCGAGGGCAGGTGGGAGCCAAAAACATTCAGTACTTC.

The V call is TRBV5-4, the J call TRBJ2-2, with a possible D match to TRBD1 (6 bases). With 2 bases removed from V and 5 bases from J, the gap between germline ends came to 13 bases. The CDR3 length is 15 residues. Germline assignment: CDR1 SGHNT and CDR2 YYREEE (reference sequence). CDR3 in DNA: TGTGCCAGCAGCTTTCAGGGGCGCGGGACCGGGGAGCTGTTTTTT. It encodes CASSFQGRGTGELFF.

This clone was observed once. The CDR3 here is CASSLHSYGYTF. The CDR3 coding sequence is TGTGCCAGCAGCTTACACAGCTATGGCTACACCTTC. J is TRBJ1-2 and V is TRBV7-9, with D uncertain. The V and J ends lost 2 bases and 4 bases respectively, with 5 bases between them. The germline V gene encodes CDR1 SEHNR and CDR2 FQNEAQ (reference sequence). The length of the CDR3 is 12 residues.

This sequence joins TRBV12-5 and TRBJ1-3, with a weak D call TRBD1 (6 bases). The ends were cut back, 5 bases at V and 4 bases at J, with 15 bases in the middle. Germline CDR1 is LGHNT and CDR2 is FRNRAP. The CDR3 has 15 amino acids. CDR3 sequence: CASGPRGGGGNTIYF. The CDR3 nucleotides read TGTGCTAGTGGTCCCCGAGGGGGGGGCGGAAACACCATATATTTT. The full variable domain, its missing parts supplied by reference TRBV12-5 and TRBJ1-3, is DARVTQTPRHKVTEMGQEVTMRCQPILGHNTVFWYRQTMMQGLELLAYFRNRAPLDDSGMPKDRFSAEMPDATLATLKIQPSEPRDSAVYFCASGPRGGGGNTIYFGEGSWLTVV.

CDR3 residues: CASSNDRCRNTIYF. For the CDR3, the DNA is TGTGCCAGCAGTAACGACAGGTGCAGGAACACCATATATTTT. This rearrangement joins TRBV21-1 to TRBJ1-3; the D call of TRBD1 is as the table states it, not checked on the DNA. TRBV21-1 is a listed pseudogene. The CDR3 covers 14 residues.

The V call is TRBV2, the J call TRBJ2-7; D is possibly TRBD1 (6 bases). This CDR3 contains 14 residues. Germline V gene sequence: CDR1 SNHLY, CDR2 FYNNEI. With 1 base removed from V and 3 bases from J, the gap between germline ends came to 10 bases. The CDR3 DNA follows: TGTGCCAGCAGTGAAGGGCAGGGGCTCTACGAGCAGTACTTC. Its protein is CASSEGQGLYEQYF. Together with reference TRBV2 and TRBJ2-7, the CDR3 gives the full variable domain: EPEVTQTPSHQVTQMGQEVILRCVPISNHLYFYWYRQILGQKVEFLVSFYNNEISEKSEIFDDQFSVERPDGSNFTLKIRSTKLEDSAMYFCASSEGQGLYEQYFGPGTRLTVT.

The chain is built from TRBV6-5 and TRBJ1-1, with D unresolved. The germline V gene has CDR1 MNHEY and CDR2 SVGAGI. V lost 0 bases, J lost 3 bases, and 11 bases lay in between. The CDR3 is made up of 15 amino acids. CDR3 nucleotide sequence: TGTGCCAGCAGTTACTCAGTCGGGAGGGACACTGAAGCTTTCTTT. Protein: CASSYSVGRDTEAFF.

The V gene is TRBV4-3, the J gene TRBJ1-3; no firm D call. The CDR3 covers 17 residues. CDR1 and CDR2 from the germline V gene are LGHNA and YSLEER. The V and J ends lost 0 bases and 0 bases respectively, with 12 bases between them. In DNA, the CDR3 is TGCGCCAGCAGCCAAGATAGAGCCCCCTTCTCTGGAAACACCATATATTTT. Its protein product is CASSQDRAPFSGNTIYF.

This rearrangement joins TRBV7-2 to TRBJ2-7, with TRBD1 matching over 8 bases. CDR1 and CDR2 (germline): SGHTA, FQGNSA. The J segment lost 7 bases and the V segment lost 1 base, leaving 6 bases of the junction unmatched. CDR3 length equals 14 residues. CDR3 DNA: TGTGCCAGCAGCTTAGGCCCACAGGGGGTAGAGCAGTACTTC. Translated, it gives CASSLGPQGVEQYF.

The chain couples TRBV19 to TRBJ1-2, with unresolved D. The CDR3 has 15 amino acids. Germline CDR1 is LNHDA and CDR2 is SQIVND (reference sequence). Trimming cost V 3 bases and J 2 bases, with 13 bases left between them. The CDR3 DNA follows: TGTGCCAGTAGTATTCATGACATAACGAACTATGGCTACACCTTC. This translates into CASSIHDITNYGYTF.

The J gene is TRBJ2-5, the V gene TRBV5-6, with D possibly being TRBD2 (7 bases). Trimming stripped 4 bases from V and 4 bases from J, with 20 bases between. The CDR3 sequence is 16 residues long. In germline, CDR1 is SGHDT, CDR2 YYEEEE. The CDR3 DNA is TGTGCCAGCAGCATACCACAGGTCGGGGGGCTAGAGACCCAGTACTTC. This codes for CASSIPQVGGLETQYF.

This clone was picked up one time. The chain joins TRBV27 to TRBJ1-5; D not certain. CDR1 and CDR2 (germline): MNHEY, SMNVEV (reference sequence). V was clipped by 0 bases and J by 5 bases, with 5 bases between them. The CDR3 covers 13 residues. As DNA, the CDR3 is TGTGCCAGCAGTTTATCGAGGCATCAGCCCCAGCATTTT. It codes for CASSLSRHQPQHF.

V usage is TRBV7-6 and J usage is TRBJ1-2, with TRBD1 matching over 9 bases. The CDR3 contains 16 residues. The germline CDR1 and CDR2 sequences are SGHVS and FNYEAQ. After removal of 4 bases from V and 4 bases from J, the junction contained 10 bases not matched to a gene. CDR3 coding DNA: TGTGCCAGCAGCTCGGTCATACAGGGGGCTTTCTATGGCTACACCTTC. Residues: CASSSVIQGAFYGYTF.

This chain connects TRBV9 to TRBJ1-4, with 9 bases lining up with TRBD1. Germline lookup yields CDR1 SGDLS and CDR2 YYNGEE. The CDR3 extends over 16 amino acids. V was pared by 0 bases and J by 8 bases, with 8 bases of the junction left unmatched. CDR3 amino acids: CASSVGSGQGGEKLFF. The DNA for the CDR3 is TGTGCCAGCAGCGTAGGGTCGGGACAGGGTGGCGAAAAACTGTTTTTT. The whole variable domain, filled in from reference TRBV9 and TRBJ1-4, reads DSGVTQTPKHLITATGQRVTLRCSPRSGDLSVYWYQQSLDQGLQFLIQYYNGEERAKGNILERFSAQQFPDLHSELNLSSLELGDSALYFCASSVGSGQGGEKLFFGSGTQLSVL.

This clone is a singleton in its sample. The chain combines TRBV7-2 with TRBJ2-7, with a tentative D call TRBD1 (6 bases). V dropped 5 bases and J dropped 5 bases, with 16 bases sitting between them. The length of the CDR3 is 14 residues. Germline-derived CDR1 and CDR2 are SGHTA and FQGNSA. This CDR3 is CASSLNRDGDEQYF. CDR3 DNA: TGTGCCAGCAGCCTAAACAGGGATGGTGACGAGCAGTACTTC.

The rearrangement links TRBV2 to TRBJ1-4; D remains unclear. V was cut by 7 bases and J by 7 bases, with 10 bases left in between. CDR1 SNHLY and CDR2 FYNNEI come from the germline V gene. The CDR3 consists of 12 residues. CDR3 loop: CASTGGIEKLFF. The DNA of the CDR3 is TGTGCCAGCACGGGAGGTATTGAAAAACTGTTTTTT.